These T cell receptor beta chains were read from a single sample in a study of cytomegalovirus exposure and HLA in healthy donors. Method: immunoSEQ multiplex PCR; TCRdb's copy keeps in-frame clones and lacks some. The sample lists about 170,000 clones, approximately 78% occurring once. The sample taken for sequencing was PBMCs. The receptors were sampled from a woman between 50 and 59 years old in good health and CMV-seropositive. CDR3s include the opening cysteine and the closing phenylalanine or tryptophan. A D gene is named only where the DNA matches it firmly. Size tells how often a clone was seen (once, few, many) or the class of an expanded clone, and some rows leave it out.

V gene	D gene	clone size	J gene	CDR3 protein	CDR3 DNA
TRBV6-1	-	few	TRBJ2-3	CASLGTVRTDTQYF	TGTGCCAGCTTGGGGACTGTGAGGACAGATACGCAGTATTTT
TRBV20-1	-	-	TRBJ1-2	CSSDGYTF	TGCAGTTCGGATGGCTACACCTTC
TRBV25-1	-	-	TRBJ1-2	CASSESGRGGYGYTF	TGTGCCAGCAGTGAATCAGGCAGGGGCGGCTATGGCTACACCTTC
TRBV4-1	TRBD2	few	TRBJ2-5	CASARGGRQETQYF	TGCGCCTCCGCGCGGGGGGGTAGGCAAGAGACCCAGTACTTC
TRBV7-9	-	-	TRBJ2-2	CASSKIRGNTGELFF	TGTGCCAGCAGTAAGATCAGGGGTAACACCGGGGAGCTGTTTTTT
TRBV2	-	-	TRBJ1-3	CASRVQGSGNTIYF	TGTGCCAGCAGGGTACAGGGCTCTGGAAACACCATATATTTT
TRBV6-9	TRBD1	-	TRBJ1-1	CASSPRTGMNTEAFF	TGTGCCAGCAGTCCCCGGACAGGTATGAACACTGAAGCTTTCTTT
TRBV2	-	-	TRBJ1-6	CASSVGAFSPLHF	TGTGCCAGCAGTGTGGGGGCCTTTTCACCCCTCCACTTT
TRBV7-9	-	-	TRBJ1-4	CASSLKGGANEKLFF	TGTGCCAGCAGCCTGAAGGGGGGGGCTAATGAAAAACTGTTTTTT
TRBV30	TRBD1	-	TRBJ1-1	CAWGQGGHTEAFF	TGTGCCTGGGGACAGGGCGGGCACACTGAAGCTTTCTTT
TRBV27	TRBD1	-	TRBJ1-2	CASSLMMGQGFPNYGYTF	TGTGCCAGCAGTTTAATGATGGGACAGGGGTTTCCTAACTATGGCTACACCTTC
TRBV5-4	TRBD2	-	TRBJ2-5	CASSSGTSEGETQYF	TGTGCCAGCAGCTCCGGGACTAGCGAGGGAGAGACCCAGTACTTC
TRBV5-4	TRBD1	-	TRBJ1-4	CASSLTGGGEKLFF	TGTGCCAGCAGCTTGACAGGGGGCGGTGAAAAACTGTTTTTT
TRBV6-5	TRBD1	-	TRBJ2-7	CATSGQANEQYF	TGTGCCACCTCGGGACAGGCAAACGAGCAGTACTTC
TRBV5-1	TRBD2	-	TRBJ2-1	CASSLGVLAGGHEQFF	TGCGCCAGCAGCTTGGGTGTTCTAGCGGGGGGCCATGAGCAGTTCTTC
TRBV5-1	-	-	TRBJ1-1	CASSPTAGLVVTEAFF	TGCGCCAGCAGCCCGACGGCAGGGCTCGTTGTCACTGAAGCTTTCTTT
TRBV30	TRBD1	-	TRBJ1-3	CAWSLRGFTGVGRNTIYF	TGTGCCTGGAGCCTACGAGGGTTTACAGGGGTCGGCAGAAACACCATATATTTT
TRBV11-2	-	few	TRBJ1-3	CASSFRSQGLSGNTIYF	TGTGCCAGCAGCTTCCGGAGTCAGGGGCTCTCTGGAAACACCATATATTTT
TRBV7-3	TRBD1	few	TRBJ2-6	CASSPSFGQGSGANVLTF	TGTGCCAGCAGCCCGTCTTTTGGACAGGGGTCTGGGGCCAACGTCCTGACTTTC
TRBV19	-	-	TRBJ1-3	CASRNKGGNTIYF	TGTGCCAGCAGAAACAAAGGCGGAAATACCATATATTTT
TRBV5-5	-	-	TRBJ1-3	CASSLADSRPSGNTIYF	TGTGCCAGCAGCTTGGCCGACAGTCGACCCTCTGGAAACACCATATATTTT
TRBV23-1	-	-	TRBJ1-4	CASSQSSAGAANEKLFF	TGCGCCAGCAGTCAATCTTCTGCGGGCGCGGCTAATGAAAAACTGTTTTTT
TRBV7-9	-	-	TRBJ1-2	CASSLAGLRGYTF	TGTGCCAGCAGCTTAGCGGGACTTCGGGGCTACACCTTC
TRBV2	-	few	TRBJ1-2	CASSEALRREAGYTF	TGTGCCAGCAGTGAAGCGCTTAGGAGGGAAGCTGGCTACACCTTC
TRBV23-1	TRBD1	-	TRBJ1-2	CASSLRDRQRDGYTF	TGCGCCAGCAGTCTTAGGGACAGACAAAGGGATGGCTACACCTTC
TRBV4-1	-	-	TRBJ2-2	CASSQERLAYTGELFF	TGCGCCAGCAGCCAAGAACGGCTAGCGTACACCGGGGAGCTGTTTTTT
TRBV18	-	-	TRBJ2-5	CASSPGQRETQYF	TGTGCCAGCTCACCAGGGCAGAGAGAGACCCAGTACTTC
TRBV10-2	-	-	TRBJ1-3	CASQGSGNTIYF	TGCGCCAGTCAGGGATCTGGAAACACCATATATTTT
TRBV6-5	-	-	TRBJ1-1	CASSYSTVMNTEAFF	TGTGCCAGCAGTTACTCGACAGTCATGAACACTGAAGCTTTCTTT
TRBV5-1	-	-	TRBJ1-2	CASRIQMGDYGYTF	TGCGCCAGCAGGATACAGATGGGTGACTATGGCTACACCTTC
TRBV9	TRBD1	-	TRBJ1-2	CASSVGQGAGGYTF	TGTGCCAGCAGCGTAGGACAGGGGGCCGGGGGCTACACCTTC
TRBV7-9	-	few	TRBJ2-7	CASSLGHDYEQYF	TGTGCCAGCAGCCTGGGACACGACTACGAGCAGTACTTC
TRBV5-4	-	-	TRBJ1-1	CASQGMNTEAFF	TGTGCCAGTCAGGGGATGAACACTGAAGCTTTCTTT
TRBV5-5	-	few	TRBJ1-2	CASSKGLESNGYTF	TGTGCCAGCAGCAAAGGACTGGAGAGTAATGGCTACACCTTC
TRBV18	TRBD1	-	TRBJ2-6	CASSPPGTGISGANVLTF	TGTGCCAGCTCACCACCCGGGACAGGGATCAGTGGGGCCAACGTCCTGACTTTC
TRBV5-1	TRBD2	once	TRBJ2-5	CASSPRLAERKYQETQYF	TGCGCCAGCAGCCCAAGACTAGCGGAGCGAAAGTACCAAGAGACCCAGTACTTC
TRBV15	-	-	TRBJ1-1	CATSTRGNTEAFF	TGTGCCACCAGCACCAGGGGGAACACTGAAGCTTTCTTT
TRBV7-8	TRBD1	-	TRBJ1-5	CASSSLGQGIGNQPQHF	TGTGCCAGCAGCTCTCTAGGACAGGGGATCGGCAATCAGCCCCAGCATTTT
TRBV4-2	TRBD2	-	TRBJ2-1	CASSQEASGGAYNEQFF	TGTGCCAGCAGCCAAGAGGCTAGCGGGGGGGCTTACAATGAGCAGTTCTTC
TRBV5-3	-	-	TRBJ2-7	CARTRDNTPSYEQYF	TGTGCCAGAACCCGGGACAACACACCCTCTTACGAGCAGTACTTC
TRBV5-1	TRBD1	few	TRBJ1-4	CASSFGQGREKLFF	TGCGCCAGCAGCTTTGGACAGGGGCGTGAAAAACTGTTTTTT
TRBV5-1	TRBD2	-	TRBJ2-1	CASSSRTSGNEQFF	TGCGCCAGCAGCTCTAGGACTAGCGGAAATGAGCAGTTCTTC
TRBV21-1	-	-	TRBJ2-5	CASSGGTPEGRETQYF	TGTGCCAGCAGTGGCGGGACTCCCGAAGGGCGAGAGACCCAGTACTTC
TRBV27	TRBD1	-	TRBJ2-3	CASRPGTGSTDTQYF	TGTGCCAGCAGACCCGGGACAGGGAGCACAGATACGCAGTATTTT
TRBV2	TRBD2	-	TRBJ2-1	CASSGRLAPDNEQFF	TGTGCCAGCAGTGGGCGACTAGCACCCGACAATGAGCAGTTCTTC
TRBV6-5	TRBD1	-	TRBJ2-3	CASSVRQGSVTQYF	TGTGCCAGCAGTGTCCGACAGGGCTCTGTTACGCAGTATTTT